The 17 T cell receptor beta chains below were found in one sample sequenced in a study of blood T cell repertoires in COVID-19. TCRdb's table, derived via immunoSEQ multiplex PCR, lists solely in-frame clones and lacks some. The sample carries some 280,000 clones, just over 85% recorded once. Sequences were obtained from peripheral blood. The receptor set was obtained from a woman younger than 45 with active or convalescent COVID-19.

This clone appeared once. V is TRBV9 and J is TRBJ1-5, with D perhaps TRBD1 (6 bases). CDR1 and CDR2 (germline): SGDLS, YYNGEE. V was pared by 3 bases and J by 2 bases, with 9 bases between. This CDR3 contains 14 residues. The CDR3 here is CASSGAGGNQPQHF. The DNA of the CDR3 is TGTGCCAGCAGCGGAGCAGGGGGCAATCAGCCCCAGCATTTT.

This chain links TRBV15 with TRBJ1-5; possible D gene TRBD1, 5 bases. Germline CDR1 reads LNHNV; CDR2 reads YYDKDF (reference sequence). The V gene lost 3 bases and the J gene lost 2 bases, with 11 bases spanning the gap. CDR3 size: 15 residues. The CDR3 sequence: CATSSYRQGNQPQHF. The CDR3, as DNA: TGTGCCACCAGCAGCTACAGGCAAGGCAATCAGCCCCAGCATTTT.

V usage is TRBV7-8 and J usage is TRBJ1-3; tentatively, D is TRBD1 (5 bases). The CDR3 has 16 amino acids. CDR1 is SGHVS and CDR2 is FQNEAQ in the germline V gene. The V end lost 2 bases, the J end lost 3 bases, and 14 bases lay between the germline ends. This chain's CDR3 is CASSLRDSPFGNTIYF. CDR3 in DNA: TGTGCCAGCAGCTTAAGAGACAGTCCTTTTGGAAACACCATATATTTT. Filled out from reference TRBV7-8 and TRBJ1-3, the complete variable domain reads GAGVSQSPRYKVAKRGQDVALRCDPISGHVSLFWYQQALGQGPEFLTYFQNEAQLDKSGLPSDRFFAERPEGSVSTLKIQRTQQEDSAVYLCASSLRDSPFGNTIYFGEGSWLTVV.

The CDR3 here is CASSYTGGAYNSPLHF. The CDR3 region has the DNA TGTGCCAGCAGTTACACAGGGGGTGCCTATAATTCACCCCTCCACTTT. J is TRBJ1-6 and V is TRBV25-1; 8 bases are shared with TRBD1. Germline-derived CDR1 and CDR2 are MGHDK and SYGVNS. The CDR3 spans 16 residues. Trimming cost V 5 bases and J 2 bases; bases outside gene matches: 5.

The CDR3: CASSQGRNQGTEAFF. DNA for the CDR3: TGCGCCAGCAGCCAAGGCCGTAATCAGGGCACTGAAGCTTTCTTT. The chain uses TRBV4-3 and TRBJ1-1; the D gene is possibly TRBD1 (5 bases). The V gene's germline CDR1 is LGHNA and CDR2 YSLEER. The V gene lost 1 base and the J gene lost 4 bases, with 13 bases spanning the gap. This CDR3 spans 15 amino acids.

The rearrangement links TRBV6-2 or TRBV6-3 to TRBJ2-7; the D gene is possibly TRBD1 (5 bases). The CDR3 is made up of 13 amino acids. Germline V gives CDR1 MNHEY, CDR2 SVGEGT. V lost 6 bases, J lost 2 bases, and 11 bases lay in between. CDR3 coding DNA: TGTGCCAGCAGACCTACAGGAACCTACGAGCAGTACTTC. Amino acid sequence: CASRPTGTYEQYF.

The chain combines TRBV7-2 with TRBJ2-1, with D unresolved. The ends were cut back, 1 base at V and 4 bases at J, with 11 bases in the middle. CDR1 SGHTA and CDR2 FQGNSA come from the germline V gene. This CDR3 comprises 15 residues. The CDR3 protein is CASSLEALQYNEQFF. The CDR3 bases are TGTGCCAGCAGCTTAGAGGCACTACAATACAATGAGCAGTTCTTC.

This clone showed up just a few times. The V gene is TRBV28, the J gene TRBJ1-1; TRBD1 might be the D (6 bases). The V gene lost 3 bases and the J gene lost 2 bases, with 10 bases spanning the gap. Germline assignment: CDR1 MDHEN and CDR2 SYDVKM. The length of the CDR3 is 14 residues. CDR3 sequence reads: CASSLDSPNTEAFF. CDR3 DNA: TGTGCCAGCAGTTTGGACAGCCCCAACACTGAAGCTTTCTTT.

The chain employs TRBV5-1 and TRBJ2-7, with 12 nucleotides matching TRBD2. After removal of 4 bases from V and 2 bases from J, the junction contained 7 bases not matched to a gene. Germline V CDR1 and CDR2: SGHRS, YFSETQ. The CDR3 covers 16 residues. The CDR3 coding sequence is TGCGCCAGCAGCCGGGGTGCTAGCGGGGGGGCCTACGAGCAGTACTTC. Its translation is CASSRGASGGAYEQYF.

This clone was picked up one time. The genes are TRBV28 and TRBJ2-3, with a weak D call TRBD1 (6 bases). The V end lost 2 bases, the J end lost 1 base, and 19 bases lay between the germline ends. Germline V gene lookup returns CDR1 MDHEN and CDR2 SYDVKM. This CDR3 is built from 18 residues. The CDR3, as DNA: TGTGCCAGCAGTTTACCCCCCGGTGGGGGCGTGGGCACAGATACGCAGTATTTT. It encodes CASSLPPGGGVGTDTQYF.

This clone came up a few times. The V call is TRBV18, the J call TRBJ2-2; 11 bases fit TRBD2. The CDR3 consists of 19 residues. After removal of 2 bases from V and 0 bases from J, the junction contained 8 bases not matched to a gene. Germline-derived CDR1 and CDR2 are KGHSH and LQKENI. CDR3 loop: CASSPRSSGGAANTGELFF. Here the CDR3 DNA reads TGTGCCAGCTCACCAAGGAGTAGCGGGGGGGCCGCGAACACCGGGGAGCTGTTTTTT.

The chain employs TRBV10-2 and TRBJ2-3; TRBD1 agrees at 7 bases. V trimming: 7 bases; J trimming: 2 bases; junction bases outside the gene matches: 9. CDR1 and CDR2 (germline): WSHSY, SAAADI. This CDR3 comprises 15 residues. The CDR3 sequence is CASIPDRANTDTQYF. The CDR3 DNA reads as TGCGCCAGCATCCCCGACAGGGCCAACACAGATACGCAGTATTTT.

This chain uses TRBV19 with TRBJ1-1; 7 nucleotides agree with TRBD1. The length of the CDR3 is 13 residues. CDR1 is LNHDA and CDR2 is SQIVND in the germline V gene (reference sequence). V shed 7 bases and J 8 bases; nucleotides not matched to a gene: 10. For the CDR3, the DNA is TGTGCCAGTATTGGGACAGCGATACCAGAAGCTTTCTTT. As protein: CASIGTAIPEAFF.

The gene calls are TRBV12-3 or TRBV12-4 and TRBJ1-1; TRBD1 might be the D (6 bases). The germline V and J ends were trimmed by 5 bases and 3 bases, with 10 bases remaining between them. The CDR3 sequence is 13 residues long. The chain's CDR3 is CASSAQGYTEAFF. CDR3 nucleotides: TGTGCCAGCAGTGCACAGGGTTACACTGAAGCTTTCTTT.

The chain couples TRBV4-3 to TRBJ1-3; 12 bases fit TRBD1. Per germline, CDR1 LGHNA and CDR2 YSLEER. The J segment lost 2 bases and the V segment lost 4 bases, leaving 3 bases of the junction unmatched. The CDR3 is 16 amino acids. CDR3 protein: CASSLGTGGTGNTIYF. For the CDR3, the DNA is TGCGCCAGCAGCCTAGGGACAGGGGGCACTGGAAACACCATATATTTT.

The chain uses TRBV5-1 and TRBJ2-3; D ambiguous. Trimming removed 0 bases at V and 4 bases at J, with 6 bases between. The CDR3 has 13 amino acids. CDR1 and CDR2 (germline): SGHRS, YFSETQ. DNA of the CDR3: TGCGCCAGCAGCTTGGGACGGGCAGATACGCAGTATTTT. Translating gives CASSLGRADTQYF.

The chain recombines TRBV2 with TRBJ1-5; 8 nucleotides line up with TRBD1. Germline values: CDR1 SNHLY, CDR2 FYNNEI. Trimming cost V 6 bases and J 4 bases; bases outside gene matches: 8. This CDR3 has 15 amino acids. This chain's CDR3 is CASSPSGGRNQPQHF. The CDR3 region has the DNA TGTGCCAGCAGCCCCTCAGGGGGCCGGAATCAGCCCCAGCATTTT.